The clone carrying this TCR beta chain appeared many times. Its specificity is not known. The data belong to a study of T cells in Graves' hyperthyroidism and ophthalmopathy. Trimming took off 12 bases at V and 6 bases at J, with 19 bases between the two ends. CDR3 length: 14 amino acids. Germline CDR1 and CDR2: KGHDR and SFDVKD. Study-wide findings and caveats: Most expanded thyroid clonotypes above 0.001 recurred in blood.

Ophthalmopathy patients had moderate-to-severe active disease, CAS ≥3, NOSPECS ≥4, and disease duration under 3 months. TCR beta CDR3 region amplification was performed from RNA transcripts. The HTBI primer set drove a first-round RT-PCR of the TCR CDR3. TCRdb re-called the multiplex PCR reads through MiXCR, storing one row per CDR3 protein. Seen here are a few hundred thousand distinct CDR3 sequences, roughly an eighth observed once, and the top ten hold roughly 33%. This sequence joins TRBV24-1 and TRBJ2-2, with D maybe TRBD2 (5 bases). This TCR came from a woman aged 35 to 49 with Graves' ophthalmopathy. The source material was blood. CDR3 residues: CAAQTREVSGELFF. CDR3 nucleotides: TGTGCCGCCCAGACCCGGGAAGTGTCCGGGGAGCTGTTTTTT.